This TCR beta chain derives from a study of cytomegalovirus exposure and HLA in healthy donors. The PCR made use of 60 Vbeta and 13 Jbeta primers. This table comes from immunoSEQ multiplex PCR, and its TCRdb copy is limited to in-frame clones, with some not included. The sample lists about 85,000 clones, about 80% occurring once. This CDR3 contains 13 residues. The V gene's germline CDR1 is SEHNR and CDR2 FQNEAQ (reference sequence). V trimming: 6 bases; J trimming: 6 bases; junction bases outside the gene matches: 6. This chain connects TRBV7-9 to TRBJ1-1, with TRBD1 identical over 8 bases. The clonotype was recovered from a woman aged 45-59 years in good health and CMV-seropositive. Sequenced material: PBMCs. The CDR3: CASSRRTGPEAFF. CDR3 in DNA: TGTGCCAGCAGTCGCCGGACAGGGCCTGAAGCTTTCTTT.